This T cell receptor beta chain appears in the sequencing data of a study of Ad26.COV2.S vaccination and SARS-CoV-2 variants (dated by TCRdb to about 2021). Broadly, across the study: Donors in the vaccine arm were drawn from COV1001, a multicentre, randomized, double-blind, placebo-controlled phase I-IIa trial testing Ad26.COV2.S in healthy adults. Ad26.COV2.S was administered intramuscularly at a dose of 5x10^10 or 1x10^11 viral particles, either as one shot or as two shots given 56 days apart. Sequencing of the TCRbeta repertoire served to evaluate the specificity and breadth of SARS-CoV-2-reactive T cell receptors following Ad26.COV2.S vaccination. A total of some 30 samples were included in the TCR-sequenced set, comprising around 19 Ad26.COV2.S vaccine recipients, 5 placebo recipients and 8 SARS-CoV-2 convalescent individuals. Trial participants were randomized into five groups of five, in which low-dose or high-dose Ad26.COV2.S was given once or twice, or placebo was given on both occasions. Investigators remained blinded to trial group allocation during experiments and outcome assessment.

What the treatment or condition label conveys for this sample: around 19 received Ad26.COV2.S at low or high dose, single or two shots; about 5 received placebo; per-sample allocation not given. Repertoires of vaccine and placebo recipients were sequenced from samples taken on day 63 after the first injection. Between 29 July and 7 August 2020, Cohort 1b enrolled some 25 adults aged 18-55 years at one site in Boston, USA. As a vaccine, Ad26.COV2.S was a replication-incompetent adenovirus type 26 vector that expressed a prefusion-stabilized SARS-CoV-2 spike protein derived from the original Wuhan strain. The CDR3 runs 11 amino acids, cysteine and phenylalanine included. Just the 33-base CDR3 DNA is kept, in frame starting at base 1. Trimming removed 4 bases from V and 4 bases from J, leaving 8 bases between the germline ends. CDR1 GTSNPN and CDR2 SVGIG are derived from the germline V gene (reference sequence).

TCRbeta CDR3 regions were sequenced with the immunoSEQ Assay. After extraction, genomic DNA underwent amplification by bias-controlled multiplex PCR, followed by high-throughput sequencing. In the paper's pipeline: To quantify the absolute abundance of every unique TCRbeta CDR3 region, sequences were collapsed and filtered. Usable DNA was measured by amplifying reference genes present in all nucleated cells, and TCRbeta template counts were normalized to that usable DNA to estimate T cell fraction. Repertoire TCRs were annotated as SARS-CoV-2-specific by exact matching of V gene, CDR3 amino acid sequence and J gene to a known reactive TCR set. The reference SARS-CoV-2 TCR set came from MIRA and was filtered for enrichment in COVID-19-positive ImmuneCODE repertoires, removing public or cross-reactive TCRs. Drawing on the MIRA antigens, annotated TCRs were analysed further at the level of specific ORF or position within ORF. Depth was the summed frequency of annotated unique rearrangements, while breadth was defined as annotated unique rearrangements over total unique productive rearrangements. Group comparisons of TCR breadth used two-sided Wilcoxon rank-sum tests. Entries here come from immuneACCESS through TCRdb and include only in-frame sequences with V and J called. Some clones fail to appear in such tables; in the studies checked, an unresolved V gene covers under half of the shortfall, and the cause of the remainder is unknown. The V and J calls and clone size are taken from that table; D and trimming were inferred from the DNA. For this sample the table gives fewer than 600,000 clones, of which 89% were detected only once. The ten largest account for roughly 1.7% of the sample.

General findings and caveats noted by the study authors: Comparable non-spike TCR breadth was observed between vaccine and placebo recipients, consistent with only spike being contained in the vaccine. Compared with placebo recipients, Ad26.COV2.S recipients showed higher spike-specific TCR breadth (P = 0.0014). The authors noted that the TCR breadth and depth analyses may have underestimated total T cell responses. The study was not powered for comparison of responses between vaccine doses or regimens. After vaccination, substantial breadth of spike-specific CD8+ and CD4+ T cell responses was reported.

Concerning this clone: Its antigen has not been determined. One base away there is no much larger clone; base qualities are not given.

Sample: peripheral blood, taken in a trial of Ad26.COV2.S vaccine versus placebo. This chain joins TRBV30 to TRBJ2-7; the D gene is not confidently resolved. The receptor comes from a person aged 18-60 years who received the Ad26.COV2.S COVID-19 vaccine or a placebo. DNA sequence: TGTGCCTGGAAAGAGAATTACGAGCAGTACTTC. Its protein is CAWKENYEQYF.